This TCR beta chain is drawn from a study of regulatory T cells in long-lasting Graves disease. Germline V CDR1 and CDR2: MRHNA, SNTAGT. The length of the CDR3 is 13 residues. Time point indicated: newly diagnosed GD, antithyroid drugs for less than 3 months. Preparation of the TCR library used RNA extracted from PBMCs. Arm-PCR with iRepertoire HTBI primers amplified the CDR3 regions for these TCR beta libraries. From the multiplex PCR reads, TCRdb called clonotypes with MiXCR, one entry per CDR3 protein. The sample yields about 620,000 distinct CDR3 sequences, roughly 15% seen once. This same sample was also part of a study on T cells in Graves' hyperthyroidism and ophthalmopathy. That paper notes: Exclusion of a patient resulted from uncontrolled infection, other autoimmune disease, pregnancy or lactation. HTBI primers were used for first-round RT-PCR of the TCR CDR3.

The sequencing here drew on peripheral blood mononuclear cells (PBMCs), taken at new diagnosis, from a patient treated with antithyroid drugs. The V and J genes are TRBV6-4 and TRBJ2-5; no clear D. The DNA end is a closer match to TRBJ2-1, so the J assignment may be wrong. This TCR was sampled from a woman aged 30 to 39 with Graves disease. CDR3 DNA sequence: TGTGCCAGCAGTGCGAGAGCGACCAATGAGCAGTTCTTC. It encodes CASSARATNEQFF.